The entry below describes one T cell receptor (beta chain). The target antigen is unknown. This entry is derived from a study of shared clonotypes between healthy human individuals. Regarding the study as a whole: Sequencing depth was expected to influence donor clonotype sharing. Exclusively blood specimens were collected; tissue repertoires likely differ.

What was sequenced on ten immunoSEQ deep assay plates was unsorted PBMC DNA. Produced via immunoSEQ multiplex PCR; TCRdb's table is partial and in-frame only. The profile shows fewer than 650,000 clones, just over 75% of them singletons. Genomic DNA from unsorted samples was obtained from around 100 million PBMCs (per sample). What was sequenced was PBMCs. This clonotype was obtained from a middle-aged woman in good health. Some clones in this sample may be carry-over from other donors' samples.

CDR3 nucleotides: TGTGCCAGCAGCCTTTCCACAGATACGCAGTATTTT. This translates into CASSLSTDTQYF. The chain links TRBV6-1 to TRBJ2-3; D call uncertain. The ends were cut back, 6 bases at V and 2 bases at J, with 6 bases in the middle. There are 12 residues in the CDR3. CDR1 and CDR2 (germline): MNHNS, SASEGT.